This T cell receptor (beta chain) was found in a study of blood T cell repertoires in COVID-19. In the study overall: The study drew acute and convalescent COVID-19 samples from the United States, Italy and Spain. Sample material is recorded as cDNA or gDNA derived from T cells, B-cell-depleted T cells, or PBMCs.

Authors' data handling: Amplification of reference gene primers was used by the study to estimate nucleated cell counts. TCRdb's table, derived via immunoSEQ multiplex PCR, lists solely in-frame clones and lacks some. The DNA was the basis for D and trimming; V, J and clone size are from that table. The table lists 100,000 to 150,000 clones, about 86% of them singletons. The CDR3 is 12 residues long. Trimming took 5 bases from V and 4 from J, leaving 10 bases between them. Germline V gene data show CDR1 as GTSNPN and CDR2 as SVGIG (reference sequence). This receptor was taken from a woman aged 55-70 years with active or convalescent COVID-19. The sequenced material came from peripheral blood. V is TRBV30 and J is TRBJ2-3, with a weak D call TRBD1 (5 bases). DNA of the CDR3: TGTGCCTGGTGTGAACAGGCAGATACGCAGTATTTT. It is translated as CAWCEQADTQYF.